The 21 T cell receptor beta chains below were found in one sample sequenced in a study of T-cell memory formation after mild COVID-19. TCRdb recomputed calls from the 5' RACE reads with MiXCR, one row per CDR3 protein. The sample records about 140,000 distinct CDR3 sequences, approximately 25% being singletons. Sequenced input: PBMCs or a T cell subset sorted from them (not recorded which). Source of these receptors: an adult woman who had mild COVID-19 (a few samples of this study predate the infection). Cell type and time point are not known.

The J gene is TRBJ2-7, the V gene TRBV11-3, with D perhaps being TRBD1 or TRBD2 (5 bases each). Germline lookup yields CDR1 SGHNT and CDR2 YENEEA. The CDR3 covers 14 residues. V shed 5 bases and J shed 4 bases, with 15 bases lying between them. The CDR3 loop is CASSTRDRRYEQYF. Here the CDR3 DNA reads TGTGCCAGCAGCACACGGGACCGACGTTACGAGCAGTACTTC.

The sample holds a few counts of this clonotype. The J gene is TRBJ1-6, the V gene TRBV12-3 or TRBV12-4, with TRBD1 as a possible D gene (5 bases). This CDR3 region has 14 residues. Trimming removed 7 bases from V and 10 bases from J, with 17 bases in between. CDR3 amino acids: CASTPDGGNSPLHF. The CDR3, as DNA: TGTGCCAGCACCCCAGACGGGGGAAACTCACCCCTCCACTTT.

This clonotype has just a few counts. The chain combines TRBV5-1 with TRBJ2-7, with TRBD1 matching 7 bases. The germline V gene has CDR1 SGHRS and CDR2 YFSETQ. The CDR3 is 15 residues long. The J segment lost 5 bases and the V segment lost 0 bases, leaving 8 bases of the junction unmatched. CDR3 in amino acids: CASSLAEGAAHEQYF. DNA for the CDR3: TGCGCCAGCAGCTTGGCCGAGGGGGCGGCCCACGAGCAGTACTTC.

The chain recombines TRBV7-9 with TRBJ2-1, with D uncertain. Trimming took off 1 base at V and 4 bases at J, with 11 bases between the two ends. The CDR3 totals 15 residues. CDR1 and CDR2 (germline): SEHNR, FQNEAQ (reference sequence). The CDR3 spells CASSLEGQSYNEQFF. CDR3 bases: TGTGCCAGCAGCTTAGAGGGTCAGTCATACAATGAGCAGTTCTTC.

Here the CDR3 reads CAINEGVTYEQYF. The CDR3 nucleotides are TGTGCCATCAATGAAGGGGTGACCTACGAGCAGTACTTC. The gene calls are TRBV10-3 and TRBJ2-7, with a possible D match to TRBD1 (5 bases). V lost 7 bases and J lost 2, with 12 bases in between. Germline V lookup: CDR1 ENHRY, CDR2 SYGVKD. The CDR3 runs to 13 residues.

This clonotype was detected a few times. V usage is TRBV7-8 and J usage is TRBJ2-2; perhaps TRBD2 as D (5 bases). V was shortened by 0 bases and J by 9 bases, with 8 bases between the two germline ends. Germline-derived CDR1 and CDR2 are SGHVS and FQNEAQ. The CDR3 spans 13 residues. The CDR3 protein is CASSLAEGRELFF. The CDR3 region has the DNA TGTGCCAGCAGCTTAGCTGAGGGAAGGGAGCTGTTTTTT.

By share of the sample, this clonotype is medium-sized. This chain uses TRBV7-8 with TRBJ2-3, with 7 bases fitting TRBD2. V lost 5 bases and J lost 3; bases outside the gene matches: 8. The CDR3 is 15 amino acids. Germline assignment: CDR1 SGHVS and CDR2 FQNEAQ. In DNA form, the CDR3 reads TGTGCCAGCAGCCCCAGAAATAGCGGGACAGATACGCAGTATTTT. Translated, it gives CASSPRNSGTDTQYF.

There are a few counts of this clonotype. The chain uses TRBV7-9 and TRBJ1-4, with D unclear. Germline assignment: CDR1 SEHNR and CDR2 FQNEAQ (reference sequence). V was shortened by 4 bases and J by 4 bases, with 10 bases between the two germline ends. CDR3 length: 14 residues. The CDR3 DNA follows: TGTGCCAGCAGCTCTCCGGGAGGTAATGAAAAACTGTTTTTT. Translation gives CASSSPGGNEKLFF.

Many counts were recorded for this clonotype. The chain carries TRBV2 and TRBJ2-3, with 9 bases fitting TRBD1. The CDR3 sequence is 17 residues long. V dropped 7 bases and J dropped 2; count of bases not matched to a gene: 13. The germline gives CDR1 SNHLY, CDR2 FYNNEI. CDR3 loop: CASKESTGTGPTDTQYF. CDR3 bases: TGTGCCAGCAAGGAATCCACCGGGACAGGGCCCACAGATACGCAGTATTTT.

This rearrangement joins TRBV29-1 to TRBJ2-7; 8 bases line up with TRBD2. The CDR3 extends over 14 amino acids. Per the germline V gene, CDR1 is SQVTM and CDR2 is ANQGSEA. V shed 5 bases, J shed 4 bases, and the junction held 10 bases outside the gene matches. The CDR3 sequence: CSVRFSGNEYEQYF. Here the CDR3 DNA reads TGCAGCGTTCGATTTAGCGGGAACGAGTACGAGCAGTACTTC.

The chain has TRBV20-1 and TRBJ1-5; no reliable D call. This CDR3 region has 17 residues. The V and J ends lost 2 bases and 0 bases respectively, with 17 bases between them. Germline V CDR1 and CDR2: DFQATT, SNEGSKA (reference sequence). Written as DNA, the CDR3 is TGCAGTGCTAGAAATCAAGAGGTCCCGTATAGCAATCAGCCCCAGCATTTT. This encodes CSARNQEVPYSNQPQHF.

In this sample, this clonotype turned up a few times. The CDR3 DNA is TGTGCCAGCAGTGATATCAGGGGCCCCCGCTATGGCTACACCTTC. It translates to CASSDIRGPRYGYTF. This chain connects TRBV6-2 or TRBV6-3 to TRBJ1-2; possible D gene TRBD1, 6 bases. Trimming took off 5 bases at V and 4 bases at J, with 17 bases between the two ends. Germline V gene lookup returns CDR1 MNHEY and CDR2 SVGEGT. This CDR3 contains 15 residues.

This clonotype turned up a few times. V usage is TRBV29-1 and J usage is TRBJ2-1; tentatively, D is TRBD2 (6 bases). Germline-derived CDR1 and CDR2 are SQVTM and ANQGSEA. The V and J ends lost 1 base and 5 bases respectively, with 12 bases between them. The length of the CDR3 is 14 residues. The CDR3 protein is CSVEGPASDNEQFF. In nucleotides, the CDR3 is TGCAGCGTTGAAGGCCCCGCTAGCGACAATGAGCAGTTCTTC.

This chain connects TRBV5-4 to TRBJ2-7; unclear D gene. The V and J ends lost 4 bases and 5 bases respectively, with 10 bases between them. This CDR3 has 12 amino acids. The germline V gene has CDR1 SGHNT and CDR2 YYREEE (reference sequence). The CDR3 reads CASSLTRNEQYF. The CDR3 DNA reads as TGTGCCAGCAGCCTTACACGGAACGAGCAGTACTTC.

The chain links TRBV6-5 to TRBJ2-4; no definite D call. The CDR3 covers 14 residues. The V end was cut by 6 bases, the J end by 5 bases, with 14 bases between. Per the germline V gene, CDR1 is MNHEY and CDR2 is SVGAGI. The chain's CDR3 is CASSNPDHENIQYF. In DNA, the CDR3 is TGTGCCAGCAGCAATCCGGACCATGAAAACATTCAGTACTTC.

This rearrangement joins TRBV25-1 to TRBJ2-3; unclear D gene. Germline V CDR1 and CDR2: MGHDK, SYGVNS. The length of the CDR3 is 13 residues. Trimming pared 1 base from V and 3 bases from J, leaving 5 bases between. The CDR3 reads CASSEWGTDTQYF. In nucleotides, the CDR3 is TGTGCCAGCAGTGAATGGGGTACAGATACGCAGTATTTT.

This sequence joins TRBV24-1 and TRBJ2-3; D ambiguous. With 0 bases removed from V and 4 bases from J, the gap between germline ends came to 1 base. The CDR3 is 12 amino acids. Germline V gene data show CDR1 as KGHDR and CDR2 as SFDVKD. The CDR3 loop reads CATSDLSDTQYF. CDR3 DNA sequence: TGTGCCACCAGTGATTTGTCAGATACGCAGTATTTT.

V gene TRBV19 combines with J gene TRBJ2-1, with 10 bases identical to TRBD1. J was trimmed by 12 bases and V by 0 bases; bases with no gene match: 8. Germline-derived CDR1 and CDR2 are LNHDA and SQIVND (reference sequence). The CDR3 is 15 residues long. CDR3 bases: TGTGCCAGTAGTATAGACGGACAGGGGGGCGGTGGGCAGTTCTTC. Translating it yields CASSIDGQGGGGQFF.

This clonotype was seen only once. The J gene is TRBJ2-7, the V gene TRBV7-8; a possible D gene is TRBD2 (5 bases). This CDR3 is built from 14 residues. The ends were cut back, 3 bases at V and 0 bases at J, with 9 bases in the middle. Looked up from germline, CDR1 is SGHVS and CDR2 is FQNEAQ. The CDR3 spells CASSLEVSSYEQYF. CDR3 coding DNA: TGTGCCAGCAGCTTGGAGGTTTCCTCCTACGAGCAGTACTTC. Combining the CDR3 with reference TRBV7-8 and TRBJ2-7 gives the whole variable domain GAGVSQSPRYKVAKRGQDVALRCDPISGHVSLFWYQQALGQGPEFLTYFQNEAQLDKSGLPSDRFFAERPEGSVSTLKIQRTQQEDSAVYLCASSLEVSSYEQYFGPGTRLTVT.

The chain employs TRBV9 and TRBJ1-1; 7 bases line up with TRBD1. V lost 4 bases to trimming and J lost 3 bases; unmatched junction nucleotides: 6. CDR3 length: 14 residues. CDR1 and CDR2 from the germline V gene are SGDLS and YYNGEE. The CDR3 loop is CASSPQGGYTEAFF. Written as DNA, the CDR3 is TGTGCCAGCAGCCCCCAGGGGGGATACACTGAAGCTTTCTTT. Based on the CDR3 plus reference TRBV9 and TRBJ1-1, the full variable domain is DSGVTQTPKHLITATGQRVTLRCSPRSGDLSVYWYQQSLDQGLQFLIQYYNGEERAKGNILERFSAQQFPDLHSELNLSSLELGDSALYFCASSPQGGYTEAFFGQGTRLTVV.

The chain employs TRBV6-6 and TRBJ2-1; 7 bases align to TRBD2. V was pared by 8 bases and J by 6 bases, with 7 bases of the junction left unmatched. The CDR3 length is 13 residues. Germline CDR1 and CDR2: MNHNY and SVGAGI (reference sequence). The CDR3 bases are TGTGCCAGCGACTGGACTAGAGGCAATGAGCAGTTCTTC. Amino acids: CASDWTRGNEQFF.